Included here is one T cell receptor beta chain sequence, with context. This sample is drawn from a study of blood T cells in healthy people across ages. CDR1 and CDR2 from the germline V gene are SGDLS and YYNGEE. V lost 3 bases to trimming and J lost 7 bases; unmatched junction nucleotides: 10. This CDR3 spans 14 amino acids. A second PCR, run for roughly 7 to 12 cycles, used a sample-barcoded 5' primer plus a J-beta primer mix. TCRdb reanalysed the 5' RACE reads using MiXCR and keeps one entry per CDR3 protein. The sample consists of 650,000 to 1,000,000 distinct CDR3 sequences, under 40% of them appearing once.

The chain uses TRBV9 and TRBJ2-7; 7 bases match TRBD1. This sequence was found in a man aged 18 to 29 in good health. Sequencing was carried out using blood. The CDR3 loop is CASSARQGTGEQYF. In DNA, the CDR3 is TGTGCCAGCAGCGCAAGACAGGGAACGGGGGAGCAGTACTTC.